Described below is a single TCR beta chain sequence and its context. This clone was observed a single time. The specificity of this receptor is unknown. The input lacks base qualities; no much larger clone sits a single base away. Unstimulated Tregs (CD4+CD25+CD127-), CD4+ non-Tregs (CD4+CD25-), CD4 and CD8 cells were FACS-sorted from thawed PBMCs. Healthy control blood came either as purchased buffy coats or from healthy volunteers. Healthy control blood was processed by Ficoll density gradient to PBMCs and cryopreserved; patient PBMCs were collected before and after transplant. This sample is drawn from a study of Tregs in tolerant kidney transplant recipients (dated by TCRdb to about 2019). For context, the study as a whole: Before combined kidney and bone marrow transplantation, this study identified donor-specific regulatory T cells using TCRbeta sequencing and then followed those same cells after transplant. In a few healthy controls, several methods of expanding Tregs specific for an allogeneic donor were compared by TCRbeta repertoire sequencing. Study-wide conclusions, independent of this receptor: The most biologically relevant and donor-specific TCRbeta repertoire appeared to be identified by expanding Tregs with activated donor B cells. Because only a small number of patients were included, the study had limitations, and the results will need to be validated in larger populations as well as under other immunosuppression protocols. Biological reproducibility was not directly addressed, though technical replication error appeared minimal.

Sequences SNHLY (CDR1) and FYNNEI (CDR2) are obtained from the germline V gene. Including cysteine and phenylalanine, the CDR3 has 11 amino acids. The kept DNA is CDR3 alone, 33 bases in frame from the first base. V gives up 8 bases and J gives up 2 bases, and the segment between their germline ends measures 6 bases. For TCRbeta CDR3 sequencing, genomic DNA was extracted from sorted cells using the QIAGEN DNeasy Blood and Tissue Kit. High-throughput TCRbeta CDR3 sequencing, which included PCR amplification with bias correction and internal controls, was done commercially through immunoSEQ. Under the source paper's analysis protocol: Unique productive TCRbeta sequences were defined by CDR3 nucleotide sequence where primers matched, and otherwise by CDR3 amino acid sequence together with Vbeta and Jbeta genes. As a correction for sorting error, sequences shared between sorted populations at a frequency ratio of 2:1 or less were discarded, and the remaining shared sequences were assigned to the higher population. A sequence counted as donor-reactive if, in CFSE-low cells, the sequence had a frequency of at least 0.01% and was expanded at least 5-fold compared with unstimulated cells. Jensen-Shannon divergence, calculated on the top 100 TCRbeta sequences ranked by frequency, was used to quantify repertoire divergence. For samples with multiple sequencing runs, sorting error was corrected in each run separately before the runs were combined. In its TCRdb copy, this immuneACCESS table keeps in-frame sequences only and misses some clones. Where compared with another copy, unresolved V genes explain less than half of these, and the others have no known cause. That table supplies the V and J calls and clone size; D and trimming were determined from the DNA. The sample table holds approximately 260,000 clones, of which approximately 84% were seen once. The top ten clones comprise 0.64% of the sample.

This chain is built from TRBV2 and TRBJ2-5, with the D gene not clear enough to name. Specimen: CD4+ T cells from blood. The source of this sequence is a human donor in good health. CDR3 sequence: CASDPQETQYF. The DNA is as follows: TGTGCCAGCGATCCACAAGAGACCCAGTACTTC.